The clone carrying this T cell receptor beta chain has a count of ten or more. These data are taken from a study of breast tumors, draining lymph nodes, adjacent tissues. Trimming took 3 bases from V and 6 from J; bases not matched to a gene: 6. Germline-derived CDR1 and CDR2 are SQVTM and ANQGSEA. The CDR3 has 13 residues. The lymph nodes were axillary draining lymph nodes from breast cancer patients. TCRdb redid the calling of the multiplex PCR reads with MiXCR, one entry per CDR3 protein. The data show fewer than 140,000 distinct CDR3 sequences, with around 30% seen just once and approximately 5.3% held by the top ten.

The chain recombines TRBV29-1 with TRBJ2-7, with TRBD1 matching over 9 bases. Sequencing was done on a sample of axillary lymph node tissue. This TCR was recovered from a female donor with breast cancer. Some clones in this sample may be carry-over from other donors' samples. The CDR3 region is CSVDTGTGREQYF. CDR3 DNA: TGCAGCGTTGACACCGGGACAGGGCGCGAGCAGTACTTC.